Below are 2 T cell receptor beta chains sequenced from a single sample in a study of CD8 T cells in ankylosing spondylitis. TCRdb reprocessed the 5' RACE reads with MiXCR, giving one entry per CDR3 protein. The table includes some 95,000 distinct CDR3 sequences, about 9% detected once. Sequenced: blood, either unsorted or a sorted T cell fraction (not recorded which). These receptors were taken from a male donor with ankylosing spondylitis or in good health (not recorded which).

There are many counts of this clonotype. The V call is TRBV5-1, the J call TRBJ2-7, with TRBD2 identical over 8 bases. The CDR3 runs 17 residues. V trimming: 3 bases; J trimming: 0 bases; junction bases outside the gene matches: 11. Germline V gives CDR1 SGHRS, CDR2 YFSETQ. The CDR3 sequence: CASSSTPGLGSSYEQYF. The CDR3, as DNA: TGCGCCAGCAGCTCCACACCGGGACTAGGGAGCTCCTACGAGCAGTACTTC.

This clonotype appeared many times. The V gene is TRBV14, the J gene TRBJ2-3; D is undetermined. The CDR3 loop spans 12 amino acids. Looked up from germline, CDR1 is SGHDN and CDR2 is FVKESK. Trimming took 3 bases from V and 4 from J, leaving 5 bases between them. The chain's CDR3 is CASSHYSDTQYF. CDR3 DNA sequence: TGTGCCAGCAGCCATTATTCAGATACGCAGTATTTT.